This TCR beta chain derives from a study of blood T cell repertoires in COVID-19. Study-wide context: Samples taken during acute and convalescent COVID-19 were collected in the United States, Italy and Spain. Sample material is recorded as cDNA or gDNA derived from T cells, B-cell-depleted T cells, or PBMCs.

The V end was cut by 2 bases, the J end by 4 bases, with 12 bases between. This CDR3 spans 14 amino acids. Germline assignment: CDR1 SGHRS and CDR2 YFSETQ. Profiled with immunoSEQ multiplex PCR; TCRdb holds only in-frame clones, not every one. The repertoire consists of roughly 300,000 clones, with 92% occurring once and the leading ten covering 18%. All enrollees were about 18 to 89 years old and from about two dozen US areas. The study assigned cohorts using participant-reported clinical history. The chain employs TRBV5-1 and TRBJ1-1; possible D gene TRBD1, 5 bases. Sequencing was performed on PBMCs or T cells enriched from blood (not recorded which). The TCR was taken from a woman aged 25 to 39 who had recovered from COVID-19. CDR3 coding DNA: TGCGCCAGCAGCTTAATCTCAGGGTCCACTGAAGCTTTCTTT. Translating gives CASSLISGSTEAFF.